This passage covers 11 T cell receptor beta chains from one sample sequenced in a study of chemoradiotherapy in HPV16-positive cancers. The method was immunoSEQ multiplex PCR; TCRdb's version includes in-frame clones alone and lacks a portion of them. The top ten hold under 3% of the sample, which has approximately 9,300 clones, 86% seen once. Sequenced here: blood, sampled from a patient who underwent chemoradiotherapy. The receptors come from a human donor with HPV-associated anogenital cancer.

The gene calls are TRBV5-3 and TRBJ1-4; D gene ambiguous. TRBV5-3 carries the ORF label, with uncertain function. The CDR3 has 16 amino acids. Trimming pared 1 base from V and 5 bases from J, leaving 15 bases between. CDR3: CARSLPPGQTNEKLFF. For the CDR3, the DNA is TGTGCCAGAAGCTTGCCCCCCGGGCAGACAAATGAAAAACTGTTTTTT.

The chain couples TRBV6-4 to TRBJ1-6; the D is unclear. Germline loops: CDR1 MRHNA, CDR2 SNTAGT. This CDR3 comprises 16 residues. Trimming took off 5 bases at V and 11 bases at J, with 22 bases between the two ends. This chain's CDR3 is CASSPCLGELLTPLHF. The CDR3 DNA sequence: TGTGCCAGCAGTCCCTGCCTAGGAGAGCTTTTGACACCCCTCCACTTT.

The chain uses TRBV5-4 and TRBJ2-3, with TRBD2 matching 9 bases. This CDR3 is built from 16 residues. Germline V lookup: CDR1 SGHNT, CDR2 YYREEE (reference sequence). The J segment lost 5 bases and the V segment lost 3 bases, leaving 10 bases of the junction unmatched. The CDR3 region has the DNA TGTGCCAGCAGCTCCCCCCGGCTAGCGGGATTAGATACGCAGTATTTT. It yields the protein CASSSPRLAGLDTQYF. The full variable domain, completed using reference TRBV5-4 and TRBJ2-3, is ETGVTQSPTHLIKTRGQQVTLRCSSQSGHNTVSWYQQALGQGPQFIFQYYREEENGRGNFPPRFSGLQFPNYSSELNVNALELDDSALYLCASSSPRLAGLDTQYFGPGTRLTVL.

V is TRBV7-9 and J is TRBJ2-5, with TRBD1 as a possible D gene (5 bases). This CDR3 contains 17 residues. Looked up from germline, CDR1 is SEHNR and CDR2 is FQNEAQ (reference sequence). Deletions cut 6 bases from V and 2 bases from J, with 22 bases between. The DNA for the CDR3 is TGTGCCAGCAGTGGCTATGATCTTCGCAGGGTTCAAGAGACCCAGTACTTC. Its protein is CASSGYDLRRVQETQYF.

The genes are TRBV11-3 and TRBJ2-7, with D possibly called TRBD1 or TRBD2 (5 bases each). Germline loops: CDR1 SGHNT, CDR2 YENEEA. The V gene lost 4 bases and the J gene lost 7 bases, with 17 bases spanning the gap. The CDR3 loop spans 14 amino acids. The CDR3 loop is CASSSSGAPWEQYF. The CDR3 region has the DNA TGTGCCAGCAGCTCCTCCGGGGCCCCTTGGGAGCAGTACTTC.

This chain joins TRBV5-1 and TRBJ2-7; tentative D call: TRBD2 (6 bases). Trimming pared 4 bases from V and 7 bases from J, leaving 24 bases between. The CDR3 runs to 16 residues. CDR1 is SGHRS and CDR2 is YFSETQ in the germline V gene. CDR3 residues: CASSVPTLDGAGEQYF. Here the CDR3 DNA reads TGCGCCAGCAGCGTACCGACCCTGGACGGGGCGGGAGAGCAGTACTTC.

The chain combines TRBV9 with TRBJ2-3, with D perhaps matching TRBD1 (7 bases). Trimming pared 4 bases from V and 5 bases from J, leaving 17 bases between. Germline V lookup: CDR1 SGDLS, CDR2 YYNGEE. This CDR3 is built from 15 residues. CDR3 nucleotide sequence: TGTGCCAGCAGCTCAGGAGGGGGCCTAGGAGATACGCAGTATTTT. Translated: CASSSGGGLGDTQYF.

This CDR3 is CASSPGHGPSEQYF. CDR3 DNA: TGTGCCAGCTCACCGGGACACGGGCCTTCCGAGCAGTACTTC. The chain links TRBV18 to TRBJ2-7; D is possibly TRBD1 (6 bases). This CDR3 comprises 14 residues. V was trimmed by 3 bases and J by 6 bases, leaving 15 bases between them. Germline-derived CDR1 and CDR2 are KGHSH and LQKENI.

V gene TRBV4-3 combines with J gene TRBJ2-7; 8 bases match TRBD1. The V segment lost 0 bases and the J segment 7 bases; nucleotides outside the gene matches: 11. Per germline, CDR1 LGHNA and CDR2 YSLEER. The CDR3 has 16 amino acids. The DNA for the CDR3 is TGCGCCAGCAGCCAAGATTGGACAGGGTTTTTCGGGGAGCAGTACTTC. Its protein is CASSQDWTGFFGEQYF.

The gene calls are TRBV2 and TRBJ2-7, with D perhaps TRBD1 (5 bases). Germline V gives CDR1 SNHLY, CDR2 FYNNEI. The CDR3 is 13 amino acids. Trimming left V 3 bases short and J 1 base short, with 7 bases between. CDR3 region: CASSEQGSYEQYF. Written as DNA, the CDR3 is TGTGCCAGCAGTGAGCAGGGTTCCTACGAGCAGTACTTC.

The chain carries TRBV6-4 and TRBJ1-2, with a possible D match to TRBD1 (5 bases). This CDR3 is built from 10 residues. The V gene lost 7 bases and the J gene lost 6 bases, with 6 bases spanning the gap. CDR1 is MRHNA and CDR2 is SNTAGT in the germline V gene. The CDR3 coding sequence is TGTGCCAGCATGGGGGATGGCTACACCTTC. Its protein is CASMGDGYTF.